These T cell receptor beta chains were read from a single sample in a study of T cells in Graves' hyperthyroidism and ophthalmopathy. Each CDR3 protein gets one entry after TCRdb re-called the multiplex PCR reads with MiXCR. The repertoire consists of 530,000 or so distinct CDR3 sequences, with approximately 25% occurring once and the leading ten covering around 10%. Specimen: blood. The origin of the receptors is a woman aged 25-40 years with Graves' ophthalmopathy. CDR3s include the opening cysteine and the closing phenylalanine or tryptophan. Each record gives: clone size, J gene, V gene, D gene, CDR3 DNA, CDR3 protein. A D gene is named only where the DNA matches it firmly. A clone size is listed for some rows: how often the clone was seen (once, few, many), or a class if it is expanded.

size: many
J: TRBJ2-7
V: TRBV15
D: NA
DNA: TGTGCCACCAGCAGAGATCGTGGTAGGTTGGGCTACGAGCAGTACTTC
CDR3: CATSRDRGRLGYEQYF

size: many
J: TRBJ1-2
V: TRBV28
D: NA
DNA: TGTGCCAGCAGTTCCGGGGGGGATAACTATGGCTACACCTTC
CDR3: CASSSGGDNYGYTF

size: many
J: TRBJ2-2
V: TRBV29-1
D: TRBD1
DNA: TGCAGCACCCGGACAGGGGGCGGAACCGGGGAGCTGTTTTTT
CDR3: CSTRTGGGTGELFF

size: NA
J: TRBJ1-2
V: TRBV6-1
D: NA
DNA: TGTGCCAGCAGTGCCCGGGTATCCGGGGTTAACTATGGCTACACCTTC
CDR3: CASSARVSGVNYGYTF

size: many
J: TRBJ1-2
V: TRBV10-3
D: NA
DNA: TGTGCCATCAACGATTCGGGTCGGGGTGGCTATGGCTACACCTTC
CDR3: CAINDSGRGGYGYTF

size: NA
J: TRBJ2-5
V: TRBV28
D: TRBD1
DNA: TGTGCCAGCAGAACAAATCAGGGGGCCCAGTACTTC
CDR3: CASRTNQGAQYF

size: once
J: TRBJ2-3
V: TRBV27
D: NA
DNA: TGTGCCACCCGGGCAGCAACCACAGATACGCAGTATTTT
CDR3: CATRAATTDTQYF

size: many
J: TRBJ1-3
V: TRBV11-2
D: TRBD1
DNA: TGTGCCAGCAGCTTAGGGGGACAGGGGTTATCTGGAAACACCATATATTTT
CDR3: CASSLGGQGLSGNTIYF

size: NA
J: TRBJ2-7
V: TRBV6-1
D: NA
DNA: TGTGCCAGCAGTGAAACAGACAGAGTTTACGAGCAGTACTTC
CDR3: CASSETDRVYEQYF

size: many
J: TRBJ1-5
V: TRBV27
D: NA
DNA: TGTGCCAGCAGACAGACAGCGGTCACAAGCAATCAGCCCCAGCATTTT
CDR3: CASRQTAVTSNQPQHF

size: many
J: TRBJ1-2
V: TRBV10-3
D: TRBD1
DNA: TGTGCCATCAGTGCGGACAGGGAATCTAACTATGGCTACACCTTC
CDR3: CAISADRESNYGYTF

size: many
J: TRBJ1-1
V: TRBV6-2/TRBV6-3
D: TRBD1
DNA: TGTGCCAGCAGTTGGAGACAGGGTCCAGCTTTCTTT
CDR3: CASSWRQGPAFF

size: many
J: TRBJ1-2
V: TRBV20-1
D: NA
DNA: TGCAGTGCCCCCTCGGGCGGGATCTATGGCTACACCTTC
CDR3: CSAPSGGIYGYTF

size: few
J: TRBJ2-2
V: TRBV10-3
D: NA
DNA: TGTGCCATCAGCGTGGACCGGCCAGGGTCCGGGGAGCTGTTTTTT
CDR3: CAISVDRPGSGELFF

size: many
J: TRBJ1-1
V: TRBV6-2/TRBV6-3
D: NA
DNA: TGTGCCAGCAGTTATGACCAGGGGATGAACACTGAAGCTTTCTTT
CDR3: CASSYDQGMNTEAFF

size: NA
J: TRBJ1-2
V: TRBV6-1
D: TRBD1
DNA: TGTGCCAGCACAGGGGGTGGTGGCTATGGCTACACCTTC
CDR3: CASTGGGGYGYTF

size: many
J: TRBJ2-7
V: TRBV20-1
D: TRBD2
DNA: TGCAGTGCTAGCGGGACTAGCGGGGGGGTCTCCTACGAGCAGTACTTC
CDR3: CSASGTSGGVSYEQYF

size: few
J: TRBJ1-2
V: TRBV5-1
D: TRBD1
DNA: TGCGCCAGCAGCTATGGACAGGACTATGGCTACACCTTC
CDR3: CASSYGQDYGYTF

size: many
J: TRBJ1-1
V: TRBV20-1
D: NA
DNA: TGCAGTGCTCCGGGACACCTTGTCCCGGCCAACACTGAAGCTTTCTTT
CDR3: CSAPGHLVPANTEAFF

size: NA
J: TRBJ1-1
V: TRBV27
D: NA
DNA: TGTGCCAGCAGTTTAGAGGTTTGGGGGCAAGCTTTCTTT
CDR3: CASSLEVWGQAFF

size: few
J: TRBJ2-7
V: TRBV19
D: TRBD1
DNA: TGTGCCAGTAGGCGGGACAGGAGCTCCTACGAGCAGTACTTC
CDR3: CASRRDRSSYEQYF

size: many
J: TRBJ1-1
V: TRBV20-1
D: TRBD1
DNA: TGCAGTGGGGTGGGACAGACCCTGCAGGTAGCTTTCTTT
CDR3: CSGVGQTLQVAFF

size: few
J: TRBJ2-5
V: TRBV28
D: TRBD1
DNA: TGTGCCAGCAGTTTCTACCGGGGACAGCAAGAGACCCAGTACTTC
CDR3: CASSFYRGQQETQYF

size: many
J: TRBJ2-5
V: TRBV7-9
D: NA
DNA: TGTGCCAGCAGCTTCTCTCTGCTCCAAGAGACCCAGTACTTC
CDR3: CASSFSLLQETQYF

size: NA
J: TRBJ1-2
V: TRBV12-3/TRBV12-4
D: NA
DNA: TGTGCCAGCAGTTTACGTCGTGGAAGGGACGGCTACACCTTC
CDR3: CASSLRRGRDGYTF